Listed below are T cell receptor beta chains from one sample, sequenced in a study of glioma-infiltrating T cells. One entry per CDR3 protein, called by TCRdb with MiXCR from the multiplex PCR reads. This sample has roughly 100,000 distinct CDR3 sequences, with around 31% found just once. Source material: glioma tissue, nonneoplastic brain tissue, or PBMCs (not recorded which). The source of these receptors is a human donor with low-grade glioma or glioblastoma, undergoing nonglioma brain surgery, or in good health (not recorded which). Each CDR3 is given without its conserved first and last residue.

ASGSHSRRGSGAF 13 TRBJ1-1 TRBV28
ASSSPGNQPQH 11 TRBJ1-5 TRBV27
SVVGNTEAF 9 TRBJ1-1 TRBV29-1
AISGQGMGGPIADTQY 16 TRBJ2-3 TRBV10-3
SAGTASGELF 10 TRBJ2-2 TRBV29-1
ASSQGRLAATDTQY 14 TRBJ2-3 TRBV3-1
SATTGRHGYT 10 TRBJ1-2 TRBV20-1
ASTMRGETGELF 12 TRBJ2-2 TRBV27
ASSTGDGAF 9 TRBJ1-1 TRBV18
VSSLAFDSANIQY 13 TRBJ2-4 TRBV7-2
ASSHNANYGYT 11 TRBJ1-2 TRBV5-1
SASPPSGGPKETQY 14 TRBJ2-5 TRBV20-1
ASSLPDVDTEAF 12 TRBJ1-1 TRBV28
ASSQDVGGVYAF 12 TRBJ1-1 TRBV4-3
ASSERQGTEQY 11 TRBJ2-7 TRBV6-1
ASSLQGVDTYEQY 13 TRBJ2-7 TRBV7-2
ANLTSNEQF 9 TRBJ2-1 TRBV6-1
ASSESTSGGTYEQY 14 TRBJ2-7 TRBV10-1
AISERQDTEAF 11 TRBJ1-1 TRBV10-3
ASSLTISKETQY 12 TRBJ2-5 TRBV7-9
SARRAPGGGTDTQY 14 TRBJ2-3 TRBV20-1
ASSQETYNSPLH 12 TRBJ1-6 TRBV6-1
ASSPQGDSYEQY 12 TRBJ2-7 TRBV19
ASSDTSWQDYGYT 13 TRBJ1-2 TRBV6-1
ASSWGGLPPDTQY 13 TRBJ2-3 TRBV7-2
ASSFRRSLYSNQPQH 15 TRBJ1-5 TRBV28
ASSINSVMGNEQF 13 TRBJ2-1 TRBV19
ASSFPGLAGTGELF 14 TRBJ2-2 TRBV28
AISFLTGVNQPQH 13 TRBJ1-5 TRBV28
ASRGVSSYEQY 11 TRBJ2-7 TRBV6-8
ASSLGGATYGYT 12 TRBJ1-2 TRBV7-2
AGSLSSGSYNEQF 13 TRBJ2-1 TRBV7-2
ASSQGGGETQY 11 - TRBV4-1
ASSYSDLVTDTQY 13 TRBJ2-3 TRBV6-6
ASSFKRPGSSYEQY 14 TRBJ2-7 TRBV6-1
ASSKLGGVSGNTIY 14 TRBJ1-3 TRBV7-9
ASSPSVRYNEQF 12 TRBJ2-1 TRBV5-5
ASSQDSGGTDTQY 13 TRBJ2-3 TRBV3-1
ASNEGEETQY 10 TRBJ2-5 TRBV2
AISEGQGAREQY 12 TRBJ2-7 TRBV10-3
ASSSPQRATEAF 12 TRBJ1-1 TRBV27
ASSLGGGLGTDTQY 14 TRBJ2-3 TRBV11-2
ASSLYNEQF 9 TRBJ2-1 TRBV6-1
ASTPSYLYGYT 11 TRBJ1-2 TRBV28
ASSYFDSDYEQY 12 TRBJ2-7 TRBV6-6
ASAYRGEGSYEQY 13 TRBJ2-7 TRBV27
SFSPPQETQY 10 TRBJ2-5 TRBV20-1
SAGGGAGETQY 11 TRBJ2-5 TRBV20-1
VSSYNGENYEQY 12 TRBJ2-7 TRBV6-6
ASSFLLGAGSPQPQH 15 TRBJ1-5 TRBV28
ASSQRSSGANVLT 13 TRBJ2-6 TRBV4-3
ASRPTRYEQY 10 TRBJ2-7 TRBV28